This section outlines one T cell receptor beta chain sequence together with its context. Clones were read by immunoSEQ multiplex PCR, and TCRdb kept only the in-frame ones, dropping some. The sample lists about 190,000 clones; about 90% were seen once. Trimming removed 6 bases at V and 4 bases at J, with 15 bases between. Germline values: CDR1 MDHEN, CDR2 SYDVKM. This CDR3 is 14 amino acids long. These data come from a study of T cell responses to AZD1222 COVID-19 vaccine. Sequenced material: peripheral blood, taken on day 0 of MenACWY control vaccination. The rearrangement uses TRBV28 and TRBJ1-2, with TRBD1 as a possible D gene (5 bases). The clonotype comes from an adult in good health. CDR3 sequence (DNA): TGTGCCAGCAGGCCTCTCATCCAGGGCTATGGCTACACCTTC. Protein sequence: CASRPLIQGYGYTF.